Below, one T cell receptor beta chain is given with its context. J gave up 6 bases and V 2 bases, and 7 bases lay outside the gene matches. The germline CDR1 and CDR2 sequences are SGHTA and FQGNSA. The CDR3 totals 15 residues. The repertoire was sequenced with immunoSEQ multiplex PCR; TCRdb's copy has only in-frame clones and lacks some. The sample includes some 150,000 clones, less than 95% of them seen just once. The data are from a study of control samples from healthy donors and cancer patients. This clonotype was sampled from a man aged 60-69 years with colorectal cancer. V gene TRBV7-2 combines with J gene TRBJ2-7; TRBD2 agrees at 10 bases. The sample consisted of PBMCs. DNA for the CDR3: TGTGCCAGCAGCTTATGGGGGACTAGCGAAGGCGAGCAGTACTTC. Encoded protein: CASSLWGTSEGEQYF. Full variable domain (rest looked up from reference TRBV7-2 and TRBJ2-7): GAGVSQSPSNKVTEKGKDVELRCDPISGHTALYWYRQSLGQGLEFLIYFQGNSAPDKSGLPSDRFSAERTGGSVSTLTIQRTQQEDSAVYLCASSLWGTSEGEQYFGPGTRLTVT.